The subject of this entry is one T cell receptor beta chain. These data come from a study of blood T cell repertoires in COVID-19. The overall study: Acute and convalescent COVID-19 specimens originated in the United States, Italy and Spain.

The CDR3 is made up of 14 amino acids. Trimming removed 1 base from V and 5 bases from J; junction bases left unmatched: 3. Germline loops: CDR1 SEHNR, CDR2 FQNEAQ (reference sequence). As originally analysed: Estimation of nucleated cell counts was performed using reference gene primer amplification. Produced via immunoSEQ multiplex PCR; TCRdb's table is partial and in-frame only. From that table come the V and J calls and clone size; the DNA was used to work out D and trimming. The repertoire holds approximately 6,000 clones, with roughly nine tenths as singletons. The sample consisted of peripheral blood. The sequence came from a human donor in a cohort sampled during active COVID-19. The chain carries TRBV7-9 and TRBJ1-2; 8 bases align to TRBD1. The CDR3 region is CASSLGTGLYGYTF. As DNA, the CDR3 is TGTGCCAGCAGCTTAGGGACAGGGTTGTATGGCTACACCTTC.